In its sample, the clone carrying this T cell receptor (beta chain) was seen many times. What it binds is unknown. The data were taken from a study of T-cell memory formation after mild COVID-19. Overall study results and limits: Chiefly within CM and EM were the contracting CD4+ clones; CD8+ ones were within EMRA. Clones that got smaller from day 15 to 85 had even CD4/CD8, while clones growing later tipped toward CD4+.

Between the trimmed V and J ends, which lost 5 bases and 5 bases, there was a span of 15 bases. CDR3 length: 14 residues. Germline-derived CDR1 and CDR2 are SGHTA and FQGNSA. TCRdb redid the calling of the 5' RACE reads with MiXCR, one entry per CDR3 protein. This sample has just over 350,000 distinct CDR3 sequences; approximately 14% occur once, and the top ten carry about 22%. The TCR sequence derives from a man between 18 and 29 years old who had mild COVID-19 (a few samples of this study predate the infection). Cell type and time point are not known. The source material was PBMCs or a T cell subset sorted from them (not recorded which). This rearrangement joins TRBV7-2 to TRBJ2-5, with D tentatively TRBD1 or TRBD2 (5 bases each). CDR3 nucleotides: TGTGCCAGCAGCCTAGGGACGGTGAGGGAGACCCAGTACTTC. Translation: CASSLGTVRETQYF.